The T cell receptor beta chain described here comes from a study of beta chain features in type 1 diabetes. Sequenced material consisted of expressed TCRB transcripts (all of the isolated RNA was reverse transcribed). Only in-frame clones appear in the TCRdb table, and some are missing; sequencing was by immunoSEQ multiplex PCR. The sample has a few hundred thousand clones, more than 13% seen once. The germline V gene has CDR1 SEHNR and CDR2 FQNEAQ (reference sequence). CDR3 length: 16 amino acids. V was trimmed by 5 bases and J by 4 bases, leaving 21 bases between them. The chain links TRBV7-9 to TRBJ2-7, with D perhaps TRBD2 (5 bases). The sequence was obtained from a woman between 18 and 30 years old in good health. The sequencing input was naive CD4+ T cells from blood. CDR3 region: CASSRHRGIIGYEQYF. In nucleotides, the CDR3 is TGTGCCAGCAGCCGCCACCGGGGAATTATTGGGTACGAGCAGTACTTC.